This paragraph reports one T cell receptor (beta chain). Using immunoSEQ multiplex PCR, the repertoire was profiled, and TCRdb retains in-frame clones only, with some absent. The sample lists about 11,000 clones, about 77% occurring once. Germline-derived CDR1 and CDR2 are GTSNPN and SVGIG (reference sequence). CDR3 length: 16 residues. Deletions cut 2 bases from V and 4 bases from J, with 20 bases between. The data were taken from a study of chemoradiotherapy in HPV16-positive cancers. About the study: A couple of HPV16-positive patients' cells yielded candidate HPV-specific clones and common motifs.

This sample was taken from a patient who underwent chemoradiotherapy. This chain links TRBV30 with TRBJ1-1; D might be TRBD1 (5 bases). This clonotype was obtained from a human donor with HPV-associated anogenital cancer. CDR3 loop: CAWSKPFPRGSTEAFF. DNA of the CDR3: TGTGCCTGGAGTAAACCTTTCCCGCGGGGGTCCACTGAAGCTTTCTTT.